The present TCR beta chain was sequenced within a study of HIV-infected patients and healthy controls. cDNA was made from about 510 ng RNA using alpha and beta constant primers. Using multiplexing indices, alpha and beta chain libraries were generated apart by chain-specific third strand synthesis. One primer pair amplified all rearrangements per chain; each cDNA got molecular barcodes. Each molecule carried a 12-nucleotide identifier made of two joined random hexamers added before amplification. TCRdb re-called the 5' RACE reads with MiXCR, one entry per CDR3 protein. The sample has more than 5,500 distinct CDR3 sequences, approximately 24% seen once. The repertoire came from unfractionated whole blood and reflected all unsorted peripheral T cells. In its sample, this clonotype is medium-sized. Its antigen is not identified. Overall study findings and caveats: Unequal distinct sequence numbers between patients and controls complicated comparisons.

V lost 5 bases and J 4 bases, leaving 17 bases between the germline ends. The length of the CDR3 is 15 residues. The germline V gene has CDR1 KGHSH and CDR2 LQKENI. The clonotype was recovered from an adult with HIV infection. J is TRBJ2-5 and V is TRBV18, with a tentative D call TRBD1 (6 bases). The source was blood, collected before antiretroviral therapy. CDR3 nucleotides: TGTGCCAGCTCATCCTACAGGGAGATTACAGAGACCCAGTACTTC. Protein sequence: CASSSYREITETQYF.